This entry is about one TCR beta chain. The antigen remains undetermined. One end of the junction is discordant with germline, which a read error may explain. This sample stems from a study of blood T cells in healthy people across ages. Study results and limitations: More naive CD4+ cells and higher diversity were found in long-lived than in aged donors. Nothing was known about donor CMV status, and this possibly confounded expanded clonotype changes.

Combining a sample-barcoded 5' primer with a J-beta primer mix, a second PCR ran for roughly 6 to 12 cycles. Sequencing recovered at least 2.5 million CDR3-containing paired-end reads from each sample. TCRdb re-derived calls from the 5' RACE reads in MiXCR, one entry per CDR3 protein. The sample shows about 1.8 million distinct CDR3 sequences, less than 50% of them seen only once. Germline lookup yields CDR1 MNHEY and CDR2 SMNVEV (reference sequence). The CDR3 length is 16 residues. The sequencing input was blood. The clonotype was recovered from a woman aged 40 to 50 in good health. The V and J genes are TRBV27 and TRBJ1-2; D is perhaps TRBD1 (5 bases). The CDR3, as DNA: TGTGCCAGCAGTTTATCGCGTTCATCTTGGGGGTATGACTACACCTTC. Its protein product is CASSLSRSSWGYDYTF.